This paragraph reports one T cell receptor beta chain. What it recognizes is unknown. The method was immunoSEQ multiplex PCR; TCRdb's version includes in-frame clones alone and lacks a portion of them. The repertoire consists of approximately 110,000 clones, with about nine tenths occurring once and the leading ten covering over 4.5%. The data were obtained in a study of T cell responses to AZD1222 COVID-19 vaccine. As for the study in general: Investigators merged groups given second doses at roughly 4 or roughly 12 weeks.

With V trimmed by 7 bases and J by 5 bases, 10 bases remained unmatched. Germline-derived CDR1 and CDR2 are ENHRY and SYGVKD. CDR3 length equals 14 residues. Overall study results and limits: Close to half of all spike-specific TCRs reportedly target regions of the variants that are unmutated. Vaccine-related CD4 TCRs covered spike, predominating at 160-218 and 743-854.

The chain uses TRBV10-3 and TRBJ2-7, with 8 bases aligning to TRBD1. This specimen consisted of peripheral blood, obtained on day 0 of AZD1222 vaccination. The source of this sequence is an adult in good health. Written as DNA, the CDR3 is TGTGCCATCACCCGGACAGGGACGGATAACGAGCAGTACTTC. Translation gives CAITRTGTDNEQYF.